This T cell receptor (beta chain) was found in a study of blood T cell repertoires in COVID-19. Study summary: Samples of COVID-19 (acute and convalescent) were obtained from the United States, Italy and Spain. In each case, the material was cDNA or gDNA derived from T cells, B-cell-depleted T cells, or PBMCs.

This clone was counted a few times. Some clones are missing from TCRdb's copy, which holds only in-frame ones; the method was immunoSEQ multiplex PCR. The table includes about 41,000 clones, around 85% detected once. Sequenced sample: peripheral blood. This clonotype was obtained from a woman aged 55-70 years with acute or convalescent COVID-19.

DNA for the CDR3: TGTGCCAGCAGTCCGACTCGGGGAGGAGGCTATGGCTACACCTTC. This gives the protein CASSPTRGGGYGYTF. The chain is built from TRBV5-4 and TRBJ1-2; D ambiguous. The CDR3 has 15 residues. V lost 5 bases and J 4 bases, leaving 18 bases between the germline ends. Per the germline V gene, CDR1 is SGHNT and CDR2 is YYREEE (reference sequence). Full variable domain (rest looked up from reference TRBV5-4 and TRBJ1-2): ETGVTQSPTHLIKTRGQQVTLRCSSQSGHNTVSWYQQALGQGPQFIFQYYREEENGRGNFPPRFSGLQFPNYSSELNVNALELDDSALYLCASSPTRGGGYGYTFGSGTRLTVV.